What follows are 6 T cell receptor beta chains derived from one specimen sequenced in a study of beta chain features in type 1 diabetes. The isolated RNA, all of it, was reverse transcribed, so expressed TCRB transcripts were what got sequenced. The data were produced by immunoSEQ multiplex PCR, yet TCRdb's version contains in-frame clones alone and is incomplete. The repertoire has 400,000 to 600,000 clones, around 30% of them found once; the top ten carry roughly 0.06%. The specimen sequenced was naive CD4+ T cells from blood. Every receptor here comes from a man in his late teens or twenties in good health.

This chain uses TRBV5-1 with TRBJ2-7; 8 bases are shared with TRBD1. This CDR3 is 15 amino acids long. Germline assignment: CDR1 SGHRS and CDR2 YFSETQ. With 6 bases clipped from V and 2 bases from J, the junction kept 10 bases outside the gene matches. Written as DNA, the CDR3 is TGCGCCAGCACCTCCGGGACAGGCGCGACCTACGAGCAGTACTTC. Protein: CASTSGTGATYEQYF.

The chain couples TRBV13 to TRBJ2-3; 8 bases align to TRBD2. This CDR3 is built from 15 residues. V was clipped by 6 bases and J by 4 bases; unmatched bases: 9. Per germline, CDR1 PRHDT and CDR2 FYEKMQ (reference sequence). The CDR3 DNA sequence: TGTGCCAGCAGTGCCGGTAGCGGGATGGCAGATACGCAGTATTTT. Translating it yields CASSAGSGMADTQYF.

This clone was detected a few times. The chain uses TRBV5-1 and TRBJ2-1, with D possibly TRBD1 on 6 matching bases. Trimming shortened V by 0 bases and J by 6 bases, and 13 bases separated the two germline ends. Germline V gene lookup returns CDR1 SGHRS and CDR2 YFSETQ. The CDR3 contains 15 residues. Written as DNA, the CDR3 is TGCGCCAGCAGCTTGGGGACAGCGTTCGGCAATGAGCAGTTCTTC. Residues: CASSLGTAFGNEQFF.

Note on this clone: The same CDR3 also results from other DNA sequences found in this sample. The chain has TRBV29-1 and TRBJ1-3; TRBD1 matches at 7 bases. Losses at the gene ends were 6 bases for V and 4 bases for J; bases not matched to a gene: 3. This CDR3 is built from 12 residues. The germline V gene encodes CDR1 SQVTM and CDR2 ANQGSEA. The CDR3 here is CSVGTAGNTIYF. As DNA, the CDR3 is TGCAGCGTGGGGACAGCCGGAAACACCATATATTTT.

This clone was seen a handful of times. This CDR3 reads CASSLGQGMNEQYF. DNA of the CDR3: TGCGCCAGCAGCTTGGGGCAGGGCATGAACGAGCAGTACTTC. V and J are TRBV5-1 and TRBJ2-7, with a weak D call TRBD1 (5 bases). The V end was cut by 0 bases, the J end by 5 bases, with 12 bases between. The CDR3 is made up of 14 amino acids. Germline CDR1 SGHRS, CDR2 YFSETQ.

The chain links TRBV29-1 to TRBJ1-1; D call uncertain. Germline loops: CDR1 SQVTM, CDR2 ANQGSEA. V lost 4 bases to trimming and J lost 5 bases, with 8 bases between them. CDR3 length equals 11 residues. CDR3: CSVGTRTEAFF. In DNA, the CDR3 is TGCAGCGTTGGAACTCGGACTGAAGCTTTCTTT.